This T cell receptor (beta chain) appears in the sequencing data of a study of T-cell memory formation after mild COVID-19. Turning to the study itself: TCR clusters were mostly donor specific.

MiXCR, run by TCRdb on the 5' RACE reads, gives a single entry per CDR3 protein. The sample includes 400,000 to 500,000 distinct CDR3 sequences, 20% to 25% of them seen just once. General study results and limits: Contracting CD4+ clones were located mainly in CM and EM, and CD8+ clones in EMRA. Memory cells collected pre-infection included some clones that later responded, suggesting cross-reactive memory joined.

V dropped 3 bases and J dropped 2 bases, with 9 bases sitting between them. The CDR3 consists of 14 residues. In germline, CDR1 is SEHNR, CDR2 FQNEAQ (reference sequence). Regarding this clonotype: Its specificity is unknown.

The receptor comes from an adult woman who had mild COVID-19 (a few samples of this study predate the infection). Cell type and time point are not known. This chain connects TRBV7-9 to TRBJ2-3, with no clear D. The sample taken for sequencing was PBMCs or a T cell subset sorted from them (not recorded which). The chain's CDR3 is CASSFLAYTDTQYF. CDR3 in DNA: TGTGCCAGCAGCTTTTTGGCGTACACAGATACGCAGTATTTT. Based on the CDR3 plus reference TRBV7-9 and TRBJ2-3, the full variable domain is DTGVSQNPRHKITKRGQNVTFRCDPISEHNRLYWYRQTLGQGPEFLTYFQNEAQLEKSRLLSDRFSAERPKGSFSTLEIQRTEQGDSAMYLCASSFLAYTDTQYFGPGTRLTVL.